These 10 T cell receptor beta chains share one sample of origin, sequenced in a study of cytomegalovirus exposure and HLA in healthy donors. Both 60 Vbeta primers and 13 Jbeta primers went into the PCR. Libraries were prepared by immunoSEQ multiplex PCR; TCRdb keeps only in-frame clonotypes and omits some of them. The sample records about 160,000 clones, about 80% being singletons. Sequenced material: PBMCs. The source of these receptors is a woman in her fifties or sixties in good health and CMV-seronegative.

V is TRBV6-1 and J is TRBJ1-5; the D gene is possibly TRBD1 (6 bases). The CDR3 spans 14 residues. Germline V gene sequence: CDR1 MNHNS, CDR2 SASEGT. V shed 8 bases and J shed 7 bases, with 18 bases lying between them. CDR3 DNA sequence: TGTGCCAGCCGCGGACAGCCGGGGGGGCAGCCCCAGCATTTT. Protein sequence: CASRGQPGGQPQHF.

About this clone itself: The junction does not match germline at one end; this may be a read error. This sample also contains other DNA sequences that code for the same CDR3. The chain employs TRBV27 and TRBJ1-6; D possibly corresponds to TRBD1 (5 bases). Germline loops: CDR1 MNHEY, CDR2 SMNVEV (reference sequence). This CDR3 has 14 amino acids. The CDR3 sequence is CASSLREVNSPLHF. CDR3 DNA sequence: TGTGCCAGCAGTCTCAGGGAGGTAAATTCCCCCCTCCACTTT.

The chain links TRBV5-4 to TRBJ1-3; D is unresolved. Germline CDR1 is SGHNT and CDR2 is YYREEE (reference sequence). The CDR3 totals 15 residues. The V gene lost 2 bases and the J gene lost 2 bases, with 11 bases spanning the gap. The CDR3 reads CASSFSPEPGNTIYF. CDR3 bases: TGTGCCAGCAGCTTTTCCCCGGAGCCTGGAAACACCATATATTTT. Using reference TRBV5-4 and TRBJ1-3 for the parts outside the CDR3, the full variable domain is ETGVTQSPTHLIKTRGQQVTLRCSSQSGHNTVSWYQQALGQGPQFIFQYYREEENGRGNFPPRFSGLQFPNYSSELNVNALELDDSALYLCASSFSPEPGNTIYFGEGSWLTVV.

The V gene is TRBV2, the J gene TRBJ1-2, with 7 bases aligning to TRBD1. J gave up 4 bases and V 2 bases, and 16 bases lay outside the gene matches. This CDR3 spans 18 amino acids. The germline V gene has CDR1 SNHLY and CDR2 FYNNEI. The CDR3 spells CASSESRGRPSFGYGYTF. The CDR3 bases are TGTGCCAGCAGTGAAAGTAGGGGGCGGCCCTCCTTTGGCTATGGCTACACCTTC.

The chain's CDR3 is CASSSNPGTSGTIEQFF. The CDR3 DNA follows: TGTGCCAGCAGCTCCAACCCCGGGACTAGCGGGACGATTGAGCAGTTCTTC. The chain uses TRBV7-9 and TRBJ2-1; 13 bases map to TRBD2. CDR3 length: 17 residues. Germline CDR1 SEHNR, CDR2 FQNEAQ (reference sequence). The trim removed 4 bases at V and 9 bases at J, leaving 12 bases unmatched. Full variable domain (rest looked up from reference TRBV7-9 and TRBJ2-1): DTGVSQNPRHKITKRGQNVTFRCDPISEHNRLYWYRQTLGQGPEFLTYFQNEAQLEKSRLLSDRFSAERPKGSFSTLEIQRTEQGDSAMYLCASSSNPGTSGTIEQFFGPGTRLTVL.

V gene TRBV12-2 combines with J gene TRBJ2-2; the DNA was not compared with TRBD2, the D call given in the table. TRBV12-2 constitutes a pseudogene. The CDR3 extends over 17 amino acids. The CDR3 sequence is CASPPQGSGANTGELFF. CDR3 bases: TGTGCAAGTCCCCCCCAAGGGAGCGGGGCGAACACCGGGGAGCTGTTTTTT.

This clone was seen just once. The chain combines TRBV7-8 with TRBJ2-7; D is uncertain. The V gene's germline CDR1 is SGHVS and CDR2 FQNEAQ. The V end lost 1 base, the J end lost 3 bases, and 13 bases lay between the germline ends. The CDR3 is made up of 15 amino acids. CDR3 sequence reads: CASSLGLATFYEQYF. In DNA, the CDR3 is TGTGCCAGCAGCTTAGGTTTGGCAACCTTCTACGAGCAGTACTTC.

V usage is TRBV28 and J usage is TRBJ2-3; possibly TRBD2 for D (5 bases). Germline CDR1 is MDHEN and CDR2 is SYDVKM. Trimming took off 6 bases at V and 1 base at J, with 14 bases between the two ends. CDR3 length: 15 amino acids. CDR3 loop: CASSPGGRRTDTQYF. The CDR3 DNA follows: TGTGCCAGCAGCCCCGGAGGACGGCGCACAGATACGCAGTATTTT.

This clone was counted only a few times. The chain couples TRBV4-3 to TRBJ1-5; 7 bases are a match to TRBD1. Looked up from germline, CDR1 is LGHNA and CDR2 is YSLEER. The CDR3 loop spans 12 amino acids. The junction had 0 bases not matched to a gene; V was cut back by 1 base and J by 9 bases. DNA of the CDR3: TGCGCCAGCAGCCAAGCAGGGGGGCCCCAGCATTTT. Protein sequence: CASSQAGGPQHF.

The chain carries TRBV9 and TRBJ2-1, with a possible D match to TRBD2 (6 bases). The CDR3 consists of 15 residues. Trimming stripped 1 base from V and 2 bases from J, with 10 bases between. From germline, CDR1 is SGDLS and CDR2 YYNGEE. The CDR3 loop is CASSVISGPYNEQFF. The DNA of the CDR3 is TGTGCCAGCAGCGTAATTAGCGGCCCCTACAATGAGCAGTTCTTC.